This TCR beta chain emerged from a study of T cell changes during pregnancy in multiple sclerosis. This table comes from immunoSEQ multiplex PCR, and its TCRdb copy is limited to in-frame clones, with some not included. The sample includes tens of thousands of clones, approximately 92% of them seen just once. The CDR3 covers 14 residues. With 6 bases removed from V and 2 bases from J, the gap between germline ends came to 10 bases. Germline CDR1 SGHVS, CDR2 FNYEAQ. This TCR came from a female donor with multiple sclerosis, enrolled in a pregnancy study. Material: peripheral blood, obtained in the first trimester of pregnancy. The chain recombines TRBV7-6 with TRBJ2-2; D perhaps matches TRBD1 (5 bases). CDR3 residues: CASSIDRNTGELFF. CDR3 DNA: TGTGCCAGCAGTATTGACAGAAACACCGGGGAGCTGTTTTTT.